In its sample, the clone carrying this T cell receptor beta chain was seen many times. The CDR3 is 13 residues long. From germline, CDR1 is MNHNS and CDR2 SASEGT. The germline V and J ends were trimmed by 6 bases and 6 bases, with 12 bases remaining between them. This sample was taken from a study of T cell repertoires in cytomegalovirus infection. From the reads, TCRdb called clonotypes with MiXCR, one entry per CDR3 protein. The table records 200,000 to 300,000 distinct CDR3 sequences, roughly 9% of them present only once. This clonotype was obtained from a human donor in good health (CMV status not recorded). Some clones in this sample may be carry-over from other donors' samples. The chain joins TRBV6-1 to TRBJ1-5; D call uncertain. Sequenced sample: PBMCs. The CDR3 region has the DNA TGTGCCAGCAGCGCGACGAGGGTTCAGCCCCAGCATTTT. It yields the protein CASSATRVQPQHF.